These T cell receptor beta chains were read from a single sample in a study of radiation and T cells in renal cell carcinoma. The data were produced by immunoSEQ multiplex PCR, yet TCRdb's version contains in-frame clones alone and is incomplete. The sample holds some 64,000 clones, 70% to 80% seen once. Sequences were derived from blood, sampled from a patient whose treatment included radiotherapy and nephrectomy. The receptors shown here come from a man in his 60s with renal cell carcinoma. Both conserved end residues are part of each CDR3. Fields, in order: D gene, clone size, J gene, V gene, CDR3 DNA, CDR3 protein. A D gene is named only where the DNA matches it firmly. The size field is filled for only some rows; it gives once, few, many or a size class.

TRBD1 | - | TRBJ2-1 | TRBV9 | TGTGCCAGCAGCCCAGATGGGACAGACAATGAGCAGTTCTTC | CASSPDGTDNEQFF
- | - | TRBJ1-4 | TRBV18 | TGTGCCAGCCGGAACAGTAATGAAAAACTGTTTTTT | CASRNSNEKLFF
- | - | TRBJ2-3 | TRBV10-1 | TGCGCCAGCAGTGAGTCGTGGGGGGACACAGATACGCAGTATTTT | CASSESWGDTDTQYF
TRBD2 | - | TRBJ2-3 | TRBV10-3 | TGTGCCATCAGTGAGATGGGACTAGCGGGAGAGGGTACGCAGTATTTT | CAISEMGLAGEGTQYF
- | - | TRBJ2-1 | TRBV7-2 | TGTGCCAGCAGCTGGAACAGGAAACCCAATGAGCAGTTCTTC | CASSWNRKPNEQFF
- | - | TRBJ1-1 | TRBV6-5 | TGTGCCAGCAGTACAACCGGGCCGGCTTTAGCTTTCTTT | CASSTTGPALAFF
- | - | TRBJ2-3 | TRBV7-2 | TGTGCCAGCAGCTTCGGAAGCGAGAGGCCCAAGTATTTT | CASSFGSERPKYF
TRBD1 | - | TRBJ2-2 | TRBV2 | TGTGCCAGCAGTGAGGGCAGGGGGCAGGCCGGGGAGCTGTTTTTT | CASSEGRGQAGELFF
TRBD2 | - | TRBJ2-3 | TRBV7-2 | TGTGCCAGCAGCTTAATGGCGGGAGTCACAGATACGCAGTATTTT | CASSLMAGVTDTQYF
- | once | TRBJ1-2 | TRBV5-1 | TGCGCCAGCAAGGACAGTGACTATGGCTACACCTTC | CASKDSDYGYTF
TRBD2 | - | TRBJ2-6 | TRBV6-1 | TGTGCCAGCAGTGTACTAGCGGGGGGGCCTGGGGCCAACGTCCTGACTTTC | CASSVLAGGPGANVLTF
TRBD1 | few | TRBJ1-2 | TRBV27 | TGTGCCAGCAGTTGGGGGGACAGGGTTGGCTACACCTTC | CASSWGDRVGYTF
- | - | TRBJ1-1 | TRBV5-4 | TGTGCCAGCAGCTTGGACAGCCGGAACACTGAAGCTTTCTTT | CASSLDSRNTEAFF
TRBD2 | once | TRBJ2-5 | TRBV2 | TGTGCCAGCAGTGAACTAGCGGTTGGGGGGGAGACCCAGTACTTC | CASSELAVGGETQYF
TRBD1 | - | TRBJ1-6 | TRBV5-1 | TGCGCCAGCAGCTCGGACAGGGCGATAAATTCACCCCTCCACTTT | CASSSDRAINSPLHF
- | - | TRBJ1-5 | TRBV30 | TGTGCCTGGAGTCCTTACGGACAGCGGGGGAATCAGCCCCAGCATTTT | CAWSPYGQRGNQPQHF
- | - | TRBJ1-2 | TRBV2 | TGTGCCAGCAGATTGGATGGGAAGGACTACACCTTC | CASRLDGKDYTF
- | many | TRBJ1-1 | TRBV6-4 | TGTGCCAGCAGTGAGGGGGCGCGCACTGAAGCTTTCTTT | CASSEGARTEAFF
- | - | TRBJ2-3 | TRBV27 | TGTGCCAGCAGTTTGGCCACTAGCACAGATACGCAGTATTTT | CASSLATSTDTQYF
- | few | TRBJ2-3 | TRBV18 | TGTGCCAGCTCTTCGATTTCAGATACGCAGTATTTT | CASSSISDTQYF
- | - | TRBJ1-1 | TRBV19 | TGTGCCAGTAGTATTCTCCCTCTCATGAACACTGAAGCTTTCTTT | CASSILPLMNTEAFF
TRBD2 | - | TRBJ2-5 | TRBV6-5 | TGTGCCAGCAGCCCTTCGGGGGGTCGAGAGGAGACCCAGTACTTC | CASSPSGGREETQYF
TRBD1 | - | TRBJ1-2 | TRBV19 | TGTGCCAGTAGTGGGGACAGGGTTGGTGGCTACACCTTC | CASSGDRVGGYTF
TRBD1 | - | TRBJ1-1 | TRBV6-5 | TGTGCCAGCAGGGCACAGGGGGACACTGAAGCTTTCTTT | CASRAQGDTEAFF